This T cell receptor beta chain was sequenced in a study of beta chain features in type 1 diabetes. Study-level results: For Type 1 diabetes patients, all four CD4+ subsets carried TCRB CDR3s that were moderately but significantly shorter.

Concerning this clone: What it binds is not known.

Investigators reverse transcribed all isolated RNA, so they sequenced expressed TCRB transcripts. The method was immunoSEQ multiplex PCR; TCRdb's version includes in-frame clones alone and lacks a portion of them. Among 95,000 to 110,000 clones, 25% to 35% were seen once, and the ten largest hold about 0.57%. Germline V CDR1 and CDR2: MDHEN, SYDVKM. V gave up 2 bases and J gave up 4 bases, with 5 bases separating them. CDR3 length equals 12 residues. J is TRBJ1-1 and V is TRBV28; D not resolved. The source is a woman aged 18-35 years with type 1 diabetes. Sample: central memory CD4+ T cells from blood. The CDR3: CASSLTFTEAFF. Written as DNA, the CDR3 is TGTGCCAGCAGTTTAACATTCACTGAAGCTTTCTTT.